The 22 T cell receptor beta chains presented below share a single source sample, sequenced in a study of T cells in Graves' hyperthyroidism and ophthalmopathy. There were TCR beta CDR3 regions amplified from RNA transcripts. Researchers ran a first-round RT-PCR on the TCR CDR3 using the HTBI primer set. TCRdb re-called the multiplex PCR reads through MiXCR, storing one row per CDR3 protein. The data contain over 700,000 distinct CDR3 sequences, roughly 40% of them singletons. The source material was blood. The receptor set was obtained from a man between 18 and 29 years old with Graves' hyperthyroidism.

This rearrangement joins TRBV9 to TRBJ2-2; D not resolved. The CDR3 spans 15 residues. CDR1 and CDR2 (germline): SGDLS, YYNGEE. With 3 bases removed from V and 5 bases from J, the gap between germline ends came to 14 bases. The CDR3 loop reads CASSASSGATGELFF. The CDR3 nucleotides read TGTGCCAGCAGCGCCAGTAGTGGAGCAACCGGGGAGCTGTTTTTT.

This clonotype was recorded many times. V and J are TRBV12-3 or TRBV12-4 and TRBJ1-1; D unresolved. CDR3 length: 12 residues. V lost 3 bases, J lost 4 bases, and 6 bases lay in between. The CDR3 reads CASSLWGTEAFF. For the CDR3, the DNA is TGTGCCAGCAGTTTGTGGGGCACTGAAGCTTTCTTT.

The table lists this clonotype with many counts. The V gene is TRBV11-2, the J gene TRBJ2-5; 7 nucleotides agree with TRBD1. CDR3 length: 13 amino acids. Germline CDR1 reads SGHAT; CDR2 reads FQNNGV. Trimming at V came to 4 bases and at J to 3 bases, leaving 2 bases not matched to a gene. CDR3 sequence reads: CASSSDREETQYF. The CDR3 DNA reads TGTGCCAGCAGCTCAGACAGGGAAGAGACCCAGTACTTC.

The chain joins TRBV10-3 to TRBJ1-1; D remains ambiguous. V shed 10 bases and J shed 7 bases, with 13 bases lying between them. The CDR3 covers 11 residues. Germline CDR1 ENHRY, CDR2 SYGVKD. The CDR3 sequence is CATSIRGEAFF. CDR3 bases: TGTGCCACTTCGATCCGGGGTGAAGCTTTCTTT.

This chain connects TRBV5-1 to TRBJ2-2, with D perhaps TRBD1 (6 bases). Germline V CDR1 and CDR2: SGHRS, YFSETQ. V was cut by 7 bases and J by 5 bases, with 15 bases left in between. The CDR3 runs to 14 residues. CDR3: CASGRTVPTGELFF. CDR3 nucleotide sequence: TGCGCCAGCGGACGGACAGTTCCTACCGGGGAGCTGTTTTTT.

In its sample, this clonotype was seen a few times. This rearrangement joins TRBV5-1 to TRBJ1-6; TRBD1 is a possible D gene (6 bases). Germline loops: CDR1 SGHRS, CDR2 YFSETQ. The CDR3 covers 15 residues. Trimming took off 3 bases at V and 6 bases at J, with 13 bases between the two ends. The CDR3: CASSWKQGGNSPLHF. Here the CDR3 DNA reads TGCGCCAGCAGCTGGAAACAGGGAGGTAATTCACCCCTCCACTTT. Full variable domain (remainder filled in from reference TRBV5-1 and TRBJ1-6): KAGVTQTPRYLIKTRGQQVTLSCSPISGHRSVSWYQQTPGQGLQFLFEYFSETQRNKGNFPGRFSGRQFSNSRSEMNVSTLELGDSALYLCASSWKQGGNSPLHFGNGTRLTVT.

This chain links TRBV4-2 with TRBJ2-7, with 7 bases lining up with TRBD1. Germline lookup yields CDR1 LGHNA and CDR2 YNFKEQ. The CDR3 runs to 16 residues. V was pared by 1 base and J by 0 bases, with 6 bases of the junction left unmatched. The CDR3 DNA follows: TGTGCCAGCAGCCAAGTAAGGACAGGATTCTCCTACGAGCAGTACTTC. Its protein is CASSQVRTGFSYEQYF.

The gene calls are TRBV14 and TRBJ2-7; possible D gene TRBD2, 7 bases. CDR3 size: 13 residues. The V end was cut by 5 bases, the J end by 6 bases, with 14 bases between. Germline values: CDR1 SGHDN, CDR2 FVKESK. The CDR3 is CASSGGGASEQYF. CDR3 DNA sequence: TGTGCCAGCAGCGGAGGGGGGGCATCCGAGCAGTACTTC.

The V gene is TRBV19, the J gene TRBJ2-7, with 7 bases aligning to TRBD2. After removal of 8 bases from V and 2 bases from J, the junction contained 9 bases not matched to a gene. The CDR3 loop spans 14 amino acids. Looked up from germline, CDR1 is LNHDA and CDR2 is SQIVND (reference sequence). The CDR3 DNA reads TGTGCCAGTGGTCCCGCTAGCGGAGCCTACGAGCAGTACTTC. It is translated as CASGPASGAYEQYF.

This clonotype was seen repeatedly, ten times or more. This chain uses TRBV2 with TRBJ2-7; D gene uncertain. Trimming took 3 bases from V and 4 from J, leaving 4 bases between them. CDR3 length equals 11 residues. Germline CDR1 and CDR2: SNHLY and FYNNEI. CDR3 protein: CASSDEYEQYF. CDR3 bases: TGTGCCAGCAGTGATGAGTACGAGCAGTACTTC. The complete variable domain, with remaining parts taken from reference TRBV2 and TRBJ2-7, reads EPEVTQTPSHQVTQMGQEVILRCVPISNHLYFYWYRQILGQKVEFLVSFYNNEISEKSEIFDDQFSVERPDGSNFTLKIRSTKLEDSAMYFCASSDEYEQYFGPGTRLTVT.

This clonotype was seen a handful of times. The chain is built from TRBV7-2 and TRBJ2-5; D tentatively reads TRBD1 or TRBD2 (5 bases each). There are 15 residues in the CDR3. Trimming took off 2 bases at V and 2 bases at J, with 12 bases between the two ends. The V gene's germline CDR1 is SGHTA and CDR2 FQGNSA. CDR3 bases: TGTGCCAGCAGCTTATTGGGGACGGCACAAGAGACCCAGTACTTC. It is translated as CASSLLGTAQETQYF.

The chain joins TRBV2 to TRBJ1-6; perhaps TRBD1 as D (5 bases). Trimming pared 8 bases from V and 7 bases from J, leaving 12 bases between. CDR3 length: 13 residues. The germline gives CDR1 SNHLY, CDR2 FYNNEI. The CDR3: CASVGRANSPLHF. The CDR3 DNA reads TGTGCCAGCGTGGGACGGGCCAATTCACCCCTCCACTTT.

This clonotype turned up a few times. The chain links TRBV10-3 to TRBJ1-2; TRBD1 is a possible D gene (5 bases). Germline V lookup: CDR1 ENHRY, CDR2 SYGVKD. The ends were cut back, 4 bases at V and 8 bases at J, with 8 bases in the middle. The CDR3 has 11 residues. The chain's CDR3 is CAISGGTGYTF. Written as DNA, the CDR3 is TGTGCCATCAGTGGGGGGACCGGCTACACCTTC.

This clonotype has a handful of counts. The V gene is TRBV5-1, the J gene TRBJ1-1, with D unresolved. The CDR3 runs to 14 residues. The germline V gene encodes CDR1 SGHRS and CDR2 YFSETQ. V shed 0 bases and J shed 5 bases, with 11 bases lying between them. CDR3 in amino acids: CASSLVSPSTEAFF. DNA of the CDR3: TGCGCCAGCAGCTTGGTCAGTCCGTCGACTGAAGCTTTCTTT.

This clonotype came up many times. The CDR3, as DNA: TGCAGCGTTGAAGAGGGGGTCACTGAAGCTTTCTTT. Translated: CSVEEGVTEAFF. This chain connects TRBV29-1 to TRBJ1-1; possibly TRBD1 for D (5 bases). The CDR3 spans 12 residues. V was cut by 0 bases and J by 4 bases, with 6 bases left in between. Germline values: CDR1 SQVTM, CDR2 ANQGSEA.

In its sample, this clonotype was seen many times. The junction differs from germline at one of its ends, possibly a read error. The CDR3 region has the DNA TGTGCCAGCAGCTCCCTCAATGAGCCCCAGCATTTT. This encodes CASSSLNEPQHF. The chain joins TRBV7-9 to TRBJ1-5; D gene ambiguous. The CDR3 is 12 amino acids. Germline V gene lookup returns CDR1 SEHNR and CDR2 FQNEAQ (reference sequence).

V gene TRBV7-2 combines with J gene TRBJ1-4; D may be TRBD1 (6 bases). Germline V lookup: CDR1 SGHTA, CDR2 FQGNSA. The CDR3 consists of 15 residues. Trimming took off 3 bases at V and 3 bases at J, with 11 bases between the two ends. This CDR3 reads CASSFQGQPNEKLFF. CDR3 sequence (DNA): TGTGCCAGCAGCTTTCAAGGACAGCCTAATGAAAAACTGTTTTTT. Complete variable domain (other parts from reference TRBV7-2 and TRBJ1-4): GAGVSQSPSNKVTEKGKDVELRCDPISGHTALYWYRQSLGQGLEFLIYFQGNSAPDKSGLPSDRFSAERTGGSVSTLTIQRTQQEDSAVYLCASSFQGQPNEKLFFGSGTQLSVL.

The table lists this clonotype with a few counts. This chain uses TRBV5-6 with TRBJ2-7, with D possibly being TRBD1 (5 bases). The V and J ends lost 5 bases and 3 bases respectively, with 12 bases between them. This CDR3 region has 13 residues. Germline V gene sequence: CDR1 SGHDT, CDR2 YYEEEE. The CDR3: CASRPQDSYEQYF. The CDR3 region has the DNA TGTGCCAGCAGACCTCAAGACAGCTACGAGCAGTACTTC.

The V gene is TRBV5-8, the J gene TRBJ2-2; no clear D. Trimming pared 4 bases from V and 6 bases from J, leaving 7 bases between. This CDR3 has 12 residues. From germline, CDR1 is SGHTS and CDR2 YDEGEE. The CDR3 coding sequence is TGTGCCAGCAGCCCAGTCCCCGGGGAGCTGTTTTTT. This translates into CASSPVPGELFF.

This chain links TRBV7-2 with TRBJ2-7; D is perhaps TRBD1 or TRBD2 (5 bases each). CDR3 length: 14 amino acids. Germline CDR1 and CDR2: SGHTA and FQGNSA. Trimming took off 3 bases at V and 5 bases at J, with 14 bases between the two ends. Here the CDR3 reads CASSFGTPNHEQYF. CDR3 nucleotide sequence: TGTGCCAGCAGCTTCGGGACCCCGAATCACGAGCAGTACTTC.

The chain employs TRBV20-1 and TRBJ1-6; TRBD1 is a possible D gene (5 bases). Trimming left V 3 bases short and J 8 bases short, with 29 bases between. The CDR3 is made up of 19 amino acids. Per the germline V gene, CDR1 is DFQATT and CDR2 is SNEGSKA (reference sequence). The CDR3 nucleotides read TGCAGTGCTAGCGATACGGCCAGCTCACCCTCTGTGGGGCATTCACCCCTCCACTTT. Protein: CSASDTASSPSVGHSPLHF.

V gene TRBV5-4 combines with J gene TRBJ2-7; D is uncertain. CDR3 length: 15 amino acids. Trimming removed 2 bases at V and 5 bases at J, with 17 bases between. The germline gives CDR1 SGHNT, CDR2 YYREEE (reference sequence). The CDR3 protein is CASSFGPTLPDEQYF. The CDR3 nucleotides are TGTGCCAGCAGCTTCGGACCCACCCTTCCCGACGAGCAGTACTTC.